The 23 T cell receptor beta chains below come from one sample, sequenced in a study of spatial heterogeneity in lung cancer. Time point denoted: sample taken at primary tumor resection. Whole RNA came from tumor, nontumor lung or frozen PBMC and was sequenced without being sorted. TCRdb independently ran MiXCR on the 5' RACE reads; one entry per CDR3 protein. Of tens of thousands of distinct CDR3 sequences in the sample, 7.5% were seen once. This material consisted of PBMCs, taken at surgery. These receptors all come from a male donor with early-stage non-small cell lung cancer.

The chain couples TRBV6-6 to TRBJ2-7; D unclear. The CDR3 length is 9 residues. V dropped 7 bases and J dropped 3 bases, with 1 base sitting between them. Per germline, CDR1 MNHNY and CDR2 SVGAGI (reference sequence). The CDR3 loop reads CASNYEQYV. The CDR3 coding sequence is TGTGCCAGCAACTACGAGCAGTACGTC.

This clonotype has just a few counts. The chain carries TRBV6-2 or TRBV6-3 and TRBJ2-2; the match to TRBD1 covers 9 bases. The CDR3 has 17 residues. The V gene end was trimmed by 4 bases and the J gene end by 5 bases; junction bases not matched to a gene: 11. Germline CDR1 and CDR2: MNHEY and SVGEGT. CDR3 DNA: TGTGCCAGCAGTTCCTATGGACAGGGGAAGGAAACCGGGGAGCTGTTTTTT. As protein: CASSSYGQGKETGELFF.

The genes are TRBV18 and TRBJ1-1, with D perhaps TRBD1 (5 bases). CDR1 is KGHSH and CDR2 is LQKENI in the germline V gene. This CDR3 has 15 amino acids. Trimming left V 2 bases short and J 3 bases short, with 13 bases between. The CDR3 spells CASSPRNAGDTEAFF. The CDR3 nucleotides are TGTGCCAGCTCACCAAGAAACGCGGGGGACACTGAAGCTTTCTTT. The entire variable domain, with the rest obtained from reference TRBV18 and TRBJ1-1, is as follows: NAGVMQNPRHLVRRRGQEARLRCSPMKGHSHVYWYRQLPEEGLKFMVYLQKENIIDESGMPKERFSAEFPKEGPSILRIQQVVRGDSAAYFCASSPRNAGDTEAFFGQGTRLTVV.

This clonotype was seen repeatedly, ten times or more. This rearrangement joins TRBV11-3 to TRBJ2-5; D uncertain. The CDR3 covers 13 residues. Germline values: CDR1 SGHNT, CDR2 YENEEA. With 5 bases removed from V and 1 base from J, the gap between germline ends came to 8 bases. CDR3: CASSTRLQETQYF. Written as DNA, the CDR3 is TGTGCCAGCAGCACCCGCCTCCAAGAGACCCAGTACTTC.

This clonotype was detected ten times or more. This chain connects TRBV27 to TRBJ1-1, with D perhaps TRBD1 (5 bases). V was pared by 8 bases and J by 0 bases, with 10 bases between. Germline V gene sequence: CDR1 MNHEY, CDR2 SMNVEV (reference sequence). The CDR3 extends over 13 amino acids. The CDR3 coding sequence is TGTGCCAGCGGGACCCAATTGAACACTGAAGCTTTCTTT. Its protein product is CASGTQLNTEAFF.

This clonotype was detected ten times or more. The rearrangement links TRBV2 to TRBJ1-1; TRBD1 aligns across 7 bases. The germline gives CDR1 SNHLY, CDR2 FYNNEI. The trim removed 6 bases at V and 3 bases at J, leaving 7 bases unmatched. The CDR3 is 14 amino acids. The CDR3 sequence: CASRGTGEDTEAFF. The CDR3 bases are TGTGCCAGCAGGGGTACAGGGGAGGACACTGAAGCTTTCTTT.

This clonotype was observed many times. The gene calls are TRBV20-1 and TRBJ2-3, with a possible D match to TRBD1 (6 bases). Trimming cost V 0 bases and J 1 base, with 8 bases left between them. Looked up from germline, CDR1 is DFQATT and CDR2 is SNEGSKA (reference sequence). CDR3 length equals 14 residues. This chain's CDR3 is CSARDNRGTDTQYF. The CDR3 region has the DNA TGCAGTGCTAGAGATAACAGGGGCACAGATACGCAGTATTTT.

This clonotype showed up many times. The J gene is TRBJ2-3, the V gene TRBV20-1; D not resolved. V gave up 5 bases and J gave up 10 bases, with 7 bases separating them. The CDR3 is 9 amino acids. Germline V CDR1 and CDR2: DFQATT, SNEGSKA (reference sequence). Here the CDR3 reads CSALTPQYF. The CDR3 DNA reads as TGCAGTGCTTTAACTCCGCAGTATTTT.

This clonotype showed up many times. V gene TRBV24-1 combines with J gene TRBJ1-5; possibly TRBD1 for D (6 bases). The CDR3 is 14 amino acids. The V gene's germline CDR1 is KGHDR and CDR2 SFDVKD. V lost 4 bases to trimming and J lost 7 bases, with 13 bases between them. DNA for the CDR3: TGTGCCACCAGTGACGGGGGGCCTTGGCAGCCCCAGCATTTT. Translating it yields CATSDGGPWQPQHF.

Many counts were recorded for this clonotype. V gene TRBV7-2 combines with J gene TRBJ2-2; D may correspond to TRBD1 or TRBD2 (5 bases each). Germline-derived CDR1 and CDR2 are SGHTA and FQGNSA. CDR3 size: 14 residues. V lost 1 base to trimming and J lost 4 bases, with 7 bases between them. The CDR3 sequence: CASSLGGTTGELFF. CDR3 nucleotide sequence: TGTGCCAGCAGCTTAGGAGGGACCACCGGGGAGCTGTTTTTT.

This clonotype has a count of ten or more. The V gene is TRBV9, the J gene TRBJ2-5; 7 nucleotides agree with TRBD2. Germline trimming cut 4 bases from V and 2 bases from J; bases unmatched to any gene: 8. The CDR3 sequence is 15 residues long. Per germline, CDR1 SGDLS and CDR2 YYNGEE. The CDR3 reads CASSLTSASQETQYF. DNA for the CDR3: TGTGCCAGCAGCCTTACTAGCGCGAGTCAAGAGACCCAGTACTTC.

Of note for this clonotype: A much larger clone differs from this one at a single base, so this may be a read error. The chain joins TRBV6-5 to TRBJ2-2; D is possibly TRBD1 (6 bases). This CDR3 contains 14 residues. Germline V gives CDR1 MNHEY, CDR2 SVGAGI. CDR3 coding DNA: TGTGCCAGCAAGGCGGACAGAGACACCGGGGAGCTGTCTTTT. Translation: CASKADRDTGELSF.

The rearrangement links TRBV6-2 or TRBV6-3 to TRBJ2-5; D not resolved. CDR1 and CDR2 from the germline V gene are MNHEY and SVGEGT. The CDR3 is 17 amino acids. Trimming stripped 9 bases from V and 5 bases from J, with 28 bases between. The CDR3 nucleotides are TGTGCCAGTCAAGAAGGAGTGGCATGGGGTTTGTTGGAGACCCAGTACTTC. Protein product: CASQEGVAWGLLETQYF.

This clonotype was counted many times. The chain uses TRBV18 and TRBJ1-5; weak D call: TRBD1 (5 bases). Germline values: CDR1 KGHSH, CDR2 LQKENI. The CDR3 sequence is 13 residues long. Trimming removed 6 bases from V and 6 bases from J, with 12 bases in between. CDR3 sequence reads: CASSLGGSQPQHF. The CDR3 coding sequence is TGTGCCAGCTCCTTGGGGGGTTCTCAGCCCCAGCATTTT.

This clonotype was seen a handful of times. The chain is built from TRBV12-3 or TRBV12-4 and TRBJ1-6; no firm D call. V gave up 8 bases and J gave up 7 bases, with 6 bases separating them. This CDR3 has 11 amino acids. The CDR3 coding sequence is TGTGCCAGCCGGAGAAATTCACCCCTCCACTTT. Translating it yields CASRRNSPLHF.

This clonotype was recorded at least ten times. V gene TRBV24-1 combines with J gene TRBJ2-1, with D unclear. V gave up 3 bases and J gave up 7 bases, with 3 bases separating them. CDR3 length equals 11 residues. Germline loops: CDR1 KGHDR, CDR2 SFDVKD. The CDR3 region has the DNA TGTGCCACCAGTGATCTAAATGAGCAGTTCTTC. Translated, it gives CATSDLNEQFF.

This clonotype has a count of ten or more. The chain recombines TRBV28 with TRBJ2-7, with D unresolved. Germline V gene data show CDR1 as MDHEN and CDR2 as SYDVKM. The CDR3 contains 13 residues. The V end lost 6 bases, the J end lost 7 bases, and 16 bases lay between the germline ends. CDR3 nucleotide sequence: TGTGCCAGCAGACCAGGAACAGCCGGGGAGCAGTACTTC. It yields the protein CASRPGTAGEQYF.

This clonotype turned up a few times. The chain couples TRBV19 to TRBJ1-5; tentative D call: TRBD1 (5 bases). Germline V gives CDR1 LNHDA, CDR2 SQIVND (reference sequence). The CDR3 loop spans 14 amino acids. CDR3 residues: CAIETAYSNQPQHF. The CDR3 coding sequence is TGTGCGATTGAGACAGCATATAGCAATCAGCCCCAGCATTTT.

The rearrangement uses TRBV6-2 or TRBV6-3 and TRBJ1-5, with D perhaps matching TRBD1 (5 bases). The CDR3 runs 14 residues. Germline V gives CDR1 MNHEY, CDR2 SVGEGT. Trimming removed 6 bases from V and 5 bases from J, with 14 bases in between. The CDR3 region has the DNA TGTGCCAGCAGGTTCGACAGCCTTCATCAGCCCCAGCATTTT. As protein: CASRFDSLHQPQHF.

The V call is TRBV6-1, the J call TRBJ1-5; 9 bases agree with TRBD1. V lost 1 base and J lost 7; bases outside the gene matches: 2. The germline V gene has CDR1 MNHNS and CDR2 SASEGT. The CDR3 totals 14 residues. Here the CDR3 reads CASSEGQGGQPQHF. In nucleotides, the CDR3 is TGTGCCAGCAGTGAAGGACAGGGGGGACAGCCCCAGCATTTT.

There are a few counts of this clonotype. The gene calls are TRBV6-6 and TRBJ2-2, with D tentatively TRBD1 (6 bases). The CDR3 loop spans 14 amino acids. Germline CDR1 reads MNHNY; CDR2 reads SVGAGI (reference sequence). The V and J ends lost 0 bases and 6 bases respectively, with 8 bases between them. The CDR3 reads CASSYSTGPGELFF. CDR3 sequence (DNA): TGTGCCAGCAGTTACTCAACAGGGCCCGGGGAGCTGTTTTTT.

The chain has TRBV18 and TRBJ1-1; maybe TRBD1 (5 bases). The CDR3 is 14 residues long. V gave up 5 bases and J gave up 5 bases, with 15 bases separating them. Germline CDR1 reads KGHSH; CDR2 reads LQKENI. The CDR3 loop reads CASSGTAGGTEAFF. The DNA of the CDR3 is TGTGCCAGCTCAGGGACCGCGGGCGGGACTGAAGCTTTCTTT.

Many counts were recorded for this clonotype. This chain uses TRBV6-5 with TRBJ2-3; 8 bases are shared with TRBD1. V lost 5 bases, J lost 1 base, and 2 bases stayed unmatched. Germline loops: CDR1 MNHEY, CDR2 SVGAGI. The CDR3 runs 14 residues. CDR3 in DNA: TGTGCCAGCAGTACGGGACAGGGCACAGATACGCAGTATTTT. It encodes CASSTGQGTDTQYF.